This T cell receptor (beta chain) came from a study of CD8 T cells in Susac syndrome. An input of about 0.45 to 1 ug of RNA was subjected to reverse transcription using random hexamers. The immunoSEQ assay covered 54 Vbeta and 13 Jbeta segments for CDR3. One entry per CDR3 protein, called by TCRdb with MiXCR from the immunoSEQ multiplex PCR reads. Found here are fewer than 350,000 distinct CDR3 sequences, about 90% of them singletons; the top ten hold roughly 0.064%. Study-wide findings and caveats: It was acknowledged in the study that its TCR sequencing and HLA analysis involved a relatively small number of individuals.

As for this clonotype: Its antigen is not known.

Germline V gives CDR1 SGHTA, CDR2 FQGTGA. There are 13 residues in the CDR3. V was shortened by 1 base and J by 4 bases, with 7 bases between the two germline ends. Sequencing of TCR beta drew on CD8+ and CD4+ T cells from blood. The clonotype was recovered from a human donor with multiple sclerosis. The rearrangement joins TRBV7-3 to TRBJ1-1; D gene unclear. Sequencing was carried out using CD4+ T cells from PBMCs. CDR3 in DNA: TGTGCCAGCAGCTTAATGTTCTCCACTGAAGCTTTCTTT. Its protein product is CASSLMFSTEAFF.